One and the same sample provided the 15 T cell receptor beta chains below, sequenced in a study of blood T cell repertoires in COVID-19. Only in-frame clones appear in the TCRdb table, and some are missing; sequencing was by immunoSEQ multiplex PCR. The table has around 130,000 clones, roughly 80% seen once; the top ten hold roughly 8%. The specimen sequenced was peripheral blood. The origin of the receptors is a human donor in a cohort sampled during active COVID-19.

The J gene is TRBJ1-1, the V gene TRBV2; a possible D gene is TRBD1 (5 bases). Germline V lookup: CDR1 SNHLY, CDR2 FYNNEI. Trimming shortened V by 6 bases and J by 3 bases, and 14 bases separated the two germline ends. The CDR3 has 14 residues. The CDR3 DNA reads TGTGCCAGCAGGGACATGGACGGGTACACTGAAGCTTTCTTT. Its translation is CASRDMDGYTEAFF. Variable domain in full (rest from reference TRBV2 and TRBJ1-1): EPEVTQTPSHQVTQMGQEVILRCVPISNHLYFYWYRQILGQKVEFLVSFYNNEISEKSEIFDDQFSVERPDGSNFTLKIRSTKLEDSAMYFCASRDMDGYTEAFFGQGTRLTVV.

The gene calls are TRBV18 and TRBJ2-1; D is perhaps TRBD1 (5 bases). The germline V gene encodes CDR1 KGHSH and CDR2 LQKENI. The CDR3 totals 15 residues. V was pared by 9 bases and J by 0 bases, with 15 bases between. CDR3 in amino acids: CASTLQGYSYNEQFF. DNA of the CDR3: TGTGCCAGTACCCTCCAGGGCTACTCCTACAATGAGCAGTTCTTC.

CDR3 in amino acids: CASSDRGLPNTEAFF. CDR3 bases: TGTGCCAGCAGTGACAGGGGTCTCCCGAACACTGAAGCTTTCTTT. The chain has TRBV6-1 and TRBJ1-1, with TRBD1 as a possible D gene (6 bases). The CDR3 extends over 15 amino acids. Trimming took off 3 bases at V and 1 base at J, with 12 bases between the two ends. Germline V gene sequence: CDR1 MNHNS, CDR2 SASEGT.

The CDR3 protein is CASSIEQGATNEKLFF. In DNA form, the CDR3 reads TGTGCCAGTAGTATAGAACAGGGGGCAACTAATGAAAAACTGTTTTTT. The chain recombines TRBV19 with TRBJ1-4; TRBD1 aligns across 8 bases. J lost 0 bases, V lost 0 bases, and 0 bases had no gene match. This CDR3 has 16 amino acids. Germline CDR1 reads LNHDA; CDR2 reads SQIVND (reference sequence).

The chain is built from TRBV7-8 and TRBJ1-2; 11 bases are shared with TRBD1. CDR1 is SGHVS and CDR2 is FQNEAQ in the germline V gene. V shed 0 bases and J 11 bases; nucleotides not matched to a gene: 2. The CDR3 runs to 13 residues. The chain's CDR3 is CASSLARDRGYTF. The CDR3 DNA sequence: TGTGCCAGCAGCTTAGCGCGGGACAGGGGGTACACCTTC.

Only one count was recorded for this clone. The V call is TRBV12-3 or TRBV12-4, the J call TRBJ1-2; 9 bases align to TRBD1. J was trimmed by 5 bases and V by 5 bases; bases with no gene match: 3. The CDR3 consists of 13 residues. The CDR3 loop is CASSTTGGYGYTF. The CDR3 bases are TGTGCCAGCAGTACGACAGGGGGGTATGGCTACACCTTC.

The gene calls are TRBV28 and TRBJ1-1; tentative D call: TRBD1 (5 bases). Per the germline V gene, CDR1 is MDHEN and CDR2 is SYDVKM. V dropped 7 bases and J dropped 0 bases, with 15 bases sitting between them. The CDR3 runs to 15 residues. CDR3 residues: CASTSPAGVNTEAFF. The CDR3 DNA is TGTGCCAGCACATCTCCCGCGGGGGTGAACACTGAAGCTTTCTTT.

This chain links TRBV6-5 with TRBJ1-2; tentative D call: TRBD1 (5 bases). The germline V and J ends were trimmed by 7 bases and 1 base, with 13 bases remaining between them. The CDR3 length is 14 residues. The V gene's germline CDR1 is MNHEY and CDR2 SVGAGI. In DNA form, the CDR3 reads TGTGCCAGCATTCTTGGGGCGTTTAACTATGGCTACACCTTC. Amino acid sequence: CASILGAFNYGYTF.

The rearrangement links TRBV11-3 to TRBJ2-6; D is possibly TRBD1 (6 bases). From germline, CDR1 is SGHNT and CDR2 YENEEA. CDR3 size: 18 residues. V was trimmed by 5 bases and J by 2 bases, leaving 19 bases between them. The CDR3 DNA reads as TGTGCCAGCAGCCAAAGGGGTCAGGGGCTACCTGGGGCCAACGTCCTGACTTTC. Protein: CASSQRGQGLPGANVLTF.

The chain is built from TRBV9 and TRBJ2-3; 11 bases line up with TRBD2. CDR3 length: 17 amino acids. The germline CDR1 and CDR2 sequences are SGDLS and YYNGEE. V lost 2 bases and J lost 4; bases outside the gene matches: 9. The DNA for the CDR3 is TGTGCCAGCAGCGTTGGTAGCGGGGGGGCGTATTCAGATACGCAGTATTTT. Its protein product is CASSVGSGGAYSDTQYF.

The CDR3 is CASTGGVSGGQPQHF. CDR3 sequence (DNA): TGTGCCAGCACTGGGGGGGTATCAGGAGGACAGCCCCAGCATTTT. J is TRBJ1-5 and V is TRBV6-5; the D gene is possibly TRBD1 (5 bases). Between the trimmed V and J ends, which lost 7 bases and 7 bases, there was a span of 20 bases. This CDR3 is 15 amino acids long. Germline loops: CDR1 MNHEY, CDR2 SVGAGI.

The table lists this clone with a count of one. The chain combines TRBV6-5 with TRBJ1-2, with 7 bases lining up with TRBD1. Germline values: CDR1 MNHEY, CDR2 SVGAGI. With V trimmed by 4 bases and J by 7 bases, 0 bases remained unmatched. There are 11 residues in the CDR3. This CDR3 is CASSSGGGYTF. DNA for the CDR3: TGTGCCAGCAGTTCAGGGGGTGGCTACACCTTC.

The DNA of the CDR3 is TGTGCCAGCAGTGAACGCCAGGAGACCCAGTACTTC. Protein product: CASSERQETQYF. This sequence joins TRBV2 and TRBJ2-5; no definite D call. The germline gives CDR1 SNHLY, CDR2 FYNNEI. Between the trimmed V and J ends, which lost 2 bases and 5 bases, there was a span of 6 bases. The CDR3 loop spans 12 amino acids.

The chain employs TRBV7-3 and TRBJ2-5, with 14 bases that match TRBD2. Trimming at V came to 4 bases and at J to 5 bases, leaving 6 bases not matched to a gene. From germline, CDR1 is SGHTA and CDR2 FQGTGA. The CDR3 runs to 16 residues. This chain's CDR3 is CASSSRTSGGIETQYF. The CDR3 nucleotides read TGTGCCAGCAGCTCTCGGACTAGCGGGGGGATCGAGACCCAGTACTTC.

This sequence joins TRBV20-1 and TRBJ1-4; 7 bases align to TRBD1. The CDR3 spans 13 residues. With V trimmed by 3 bases and J by 8 bases, 6 bases remained unmatched. CDR1 is DFQATT and CDR2 is SNEGSKA in the germline V gene (reference sequence). The CDR3 DNA follows: TGCAGTGCTAGTAAGGGGGCAAAGGAAAAACTGTTTTTT. This codes for CSASKGAKEKLFF.